The present entry profiles one T cell receptor (beta chain) with its context. This specimen comes from a study of graft-versus-host responses after intestinal transplantation. For the study at large: All recipients were transplanted with multivisceral, liver-intestinal, or isolated intestinal grafts. Every recipient underwent anti-thymocyte globulin induction, then tacrolimus and steroids for 2 to 3 years.

Responders that carried the CFSE label, some 200,000 of them, were plated with some 200,000 irradiated, violet-dye-labeled stimulator cells. The CDR3 consists of 15 residues. Germline V gene data show CDR1 as LGHNA and CDR2 as YNFKEQ. The ends were cut back, 5 bases at V and 7 bases at J, with 21 bases in the middle. The assay was immunoSEQ multiplex PCR, and TCRdb's table has in-frame clones only and misses some. The table lists about 12,000 clones, 30% to 35% of them singletons. V is TRBV4-2 and J is TRBJ2-7; perhaps TRBD1 as D (6 bases). The sample here was alloreactive CD8+ T cells from a mixed lymphocyte reaction culture, taken before intestinal transplant. Subset denoted: CFSE-low proliferating T cells sorted from approximately six-day pre-transplant mixed lymphocyte reaction (GvH or HvG direction). The sequence came from a human patient who received an intestinal transplant. CDR3 in amino acids: CASSLAYQGSNEQYF. The CDR3 bases are TGTGCCAGCAGCTTGGCTTATCAGGGGAGTAATGAGCAGTACTTC.